Listed below are T cell receptor beta chains from one sample, sequenced in a study of control samples from healthy donors and cancer patients. Sequenced by immunoSEQ multiplex PCR; TCRdb stores in-frame clones only, minus some. Found here are about 130,000 clones, 90% of them singletons; the top ten hold 2% to 3%. The source material was blood. These receptors were obtained from a man aged 40-55 years in good health. Both conserved end residues are part of each CDR3. A D gene is named only where the DNA matches it firmly. A clone size is listed for some rows: how often the clone was seen (once, few, many), or a class if it is expanded.

J gene,D gene,V gene,clone size,CDR3 protein,CDR3 DNA
TRBJ2-5,TRBD2,TRBV5-6,NA,CASSFGGIQETQYF,TGTGCCAGCAGCTTCGGGGGGATCCAAGAGACCCAGTACTTC
TRBJ2-7,TRBD1,TRBV5-6,NA,CASSLLTRDRGSHEQYF,TGTGCCAGCAGCTTGCTGACTCGGGACAGGGGGTCCCACGAGCAGTACTTC
TRBJ2-7,NA,TRBV28,NA,CASRRTGNYEQYF,TGTGCCAGCAGGAGAACGGGGAACTACGAGCAGTACTTC
TRBJ1-3,NA,TRBV30,few,CAQDSGNTIYF,TGTGCCCAGGACTCTGGAAACACCATATATTTT
TRBJ2-2,NA,TRBV6-4,NA,CASSERRTENTGELFF,TGTGCCAGCAGTGAAAGGAGGACAGAGAACACCGGGGAGCTGTTTTTT
TRBJ2-5,NA,TRBV6-1,NA,CASSENRDGQETQYF,TGTGCCAGCAGTGAAAACAGGGATGGCCAAGAGACCCAGTACTTC
TRBJ2-3,NA,TRBV27,NA,CASTSHPTDTQYF,TGTGCCAGCACGTCTCACCCAACAGATACGCAGTATTTT
TRBJ1-6,TRBD1,TRBV29-1,NA,CSVGQTNNSPLHF,TGCAGCGTGGGACAGACAAATAATTCACCCCTCCACTTT
TRBJ2-1,NA,TRBV6-1,NA,CASSDWSSYNEQFF,TGTGCCAGCAGTGATTGGAGCTCCTACAATGAGCAGTTCTTC
TRBJ1-5,NA,TRBV30,NA,CAWTAGRRGNQPQHF,TGTGCCTGGACCGCAGGCCGACGGGGCAATCAGCCCCAGCATTTT
TRBJ2-7,NA,TRBV5-6,NA,CASSPLTGTHYEQYF,TGTGCCAGCAGCCCGTTAACAGGGACCCATTACGAGCAGTACTTC
TRBJ1-6,NA,TRBV2,NA,CASKPDRNNSPLHF,TGTGCCAGCAAACCGGACAGAAATAATTCACCCCTCCACTTT
TRBJ1-1,NA,TRBV3-1/TRBV3-2,NA,CASSPNGAELLMNTEAFF,TGTGCCAGCAGCCCGAACGGGGCGGAGCTCCTCATGAACACTGAAGCTTTCTTT
TRBJ1-1,TRBD1,TRBV19,NA,CATYSDRGNTEAFF,TGTGCCACTTACTCTGACAGGGGGAACACTGAAGCTTTCTTT
TRBJ1-2,TRBD1,TRBV2,NA,CASIPDRDVRYTF,TGTGCCAGCATCCCGGACAGGGACGTGCGCTACACCTTC
TRBJ1-1,TRBD1,TRBV12-3/TRBV12-4,NA,CASSTGTGRKAFF,TGTGCCAGCAGTACCGGGACAGGGCGAAAAGCTTTCTTT
TRBJ2-5,NA,TRBV19,NA,CASSIGGGQETQYF,TGTGCCAGTAGTATAGGAGGGGGGCAAGAGACCCAGTACTTC
TRBJ2-7,NA,TRBV6-1,NA,CASSEQVSYEQYF,TGTGCCAGCAGTGAACAAGTCAGCTACGAGCAGTACTTC
TRBJ2-3,NA,TRBV24-1,NA,CATANRDSTDTQYF,TGTGCCACCGCAAACCGGGACAGCACAGATACGCAGTATTTT
TRBJ2-6,NA,TRBV18,NA,CASSLSSRTGANVLTF,TGTGCCAGCTCACTAAGTTCGAGAACTGGGGCCAACGTCCTGACTTTC
TRBJ1-5,NA,TRBV5-6,few,CASTRGGPSYNQPQHF,TGTGCCAGCACCCGGGGAGGGCCTTCGTACAATCAGCCCCAGCATTTT
TRBJ2-7,TRBD2,TRBV3-1/TRBV3-2,NA,CASSQRRDYRSYEQYF,TGTGCCAGCAGCCAACGAAGGGACTATCGGTCCTACGAGCAGTACTTC
TRBJ1-2,NA,TRBV7-8,NA,CAGGDLGVSYGYTF,TGTGCCGGTGGCGATTTGGGGGTGAGCTATGGCTACACCTTC
TRBJ2-1,NA,TRBV5-1,NA,CASSLDPGTYNEQFF,TGCGCCAGCAGCTTGGACCCAGGCACCTACAATGAGCAGTTCTTC
TRBJ2-3,NA,TRBV5-1,NA,CASSLGHPTDTQYF,TGCGCCAGCAGCTTGGGACACCCCACAGATACGCAGTATTTT
TRBJ1-5,NA,TRBV4-1,NA,CASSQEAGENQPQHF,TGCGCCAGCAGCCAAGAGGCAGGGGAAAATCAGCCCCAGCATTTT
TRBJ2-5,NA,TRBV10-2,NA,CASSAKGRDQETQYF,TGCGCCAGCAGTGCAAAGGGAAGGGACCAAGAGACCCAGTACTTC